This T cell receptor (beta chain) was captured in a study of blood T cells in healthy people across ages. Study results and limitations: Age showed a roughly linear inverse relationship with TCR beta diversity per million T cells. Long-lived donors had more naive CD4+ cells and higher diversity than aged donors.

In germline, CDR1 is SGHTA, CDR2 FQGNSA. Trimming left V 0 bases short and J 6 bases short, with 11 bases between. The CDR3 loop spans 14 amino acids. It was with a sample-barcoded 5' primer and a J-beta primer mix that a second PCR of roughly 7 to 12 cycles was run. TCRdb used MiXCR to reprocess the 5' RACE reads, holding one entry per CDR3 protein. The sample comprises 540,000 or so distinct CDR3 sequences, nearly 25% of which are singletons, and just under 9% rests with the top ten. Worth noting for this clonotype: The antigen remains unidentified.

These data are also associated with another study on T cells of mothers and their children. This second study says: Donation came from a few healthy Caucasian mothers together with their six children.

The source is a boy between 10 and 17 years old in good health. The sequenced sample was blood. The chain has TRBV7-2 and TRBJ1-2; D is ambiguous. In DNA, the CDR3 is TGTGCCAGCAGCTTAGCTCAAGTCGTGGATGGCTACACCTTC. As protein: CASSLAQVVDGYTF.